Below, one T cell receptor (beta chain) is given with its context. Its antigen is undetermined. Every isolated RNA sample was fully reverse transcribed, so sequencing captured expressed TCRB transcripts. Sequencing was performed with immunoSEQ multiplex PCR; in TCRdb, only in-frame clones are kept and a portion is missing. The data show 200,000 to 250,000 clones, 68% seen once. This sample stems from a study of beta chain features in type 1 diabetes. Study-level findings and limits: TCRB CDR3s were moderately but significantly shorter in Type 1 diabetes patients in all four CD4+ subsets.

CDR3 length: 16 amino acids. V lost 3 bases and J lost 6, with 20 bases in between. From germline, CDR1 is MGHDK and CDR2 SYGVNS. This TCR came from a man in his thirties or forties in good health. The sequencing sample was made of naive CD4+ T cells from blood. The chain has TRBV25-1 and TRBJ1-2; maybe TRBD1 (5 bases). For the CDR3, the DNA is TGTGCCAGCAGTGAGGGGCGACGGGGAACAACGGATGGCTACACCTTC. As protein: CASSEGRRGTTDGYTF.